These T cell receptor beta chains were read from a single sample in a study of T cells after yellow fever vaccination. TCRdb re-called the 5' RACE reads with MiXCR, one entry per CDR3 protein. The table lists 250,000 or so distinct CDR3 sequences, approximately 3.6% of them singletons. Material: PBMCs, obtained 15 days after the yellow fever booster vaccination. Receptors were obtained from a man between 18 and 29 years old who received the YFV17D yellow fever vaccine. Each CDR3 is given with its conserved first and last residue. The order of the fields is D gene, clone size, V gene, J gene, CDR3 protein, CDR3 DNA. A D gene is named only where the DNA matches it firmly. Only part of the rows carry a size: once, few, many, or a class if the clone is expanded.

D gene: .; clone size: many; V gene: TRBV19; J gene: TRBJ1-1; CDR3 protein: CASSIWKGGNTEAFF; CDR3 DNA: TGTGCCAGTAGTATCTGGAAAGGGGGGAACACTGAAGCTTTCTTT
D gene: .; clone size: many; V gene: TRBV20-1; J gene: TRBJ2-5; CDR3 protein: CSASVQTYGSTQYF; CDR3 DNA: TGCAGTGCTAGTGTACAGACCTATGGGTCGACCCAGTACTTC
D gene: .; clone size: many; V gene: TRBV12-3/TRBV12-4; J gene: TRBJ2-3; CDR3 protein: CASSFLGTTDTQYF; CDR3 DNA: TGTGCCAGCAGTTTTTTGGGGACCACAGATACGCAGTATTTT
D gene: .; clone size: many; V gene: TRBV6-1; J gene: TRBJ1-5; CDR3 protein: CASSEGFAQPQHF; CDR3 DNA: TGTGCCAGCAGTGAGGGGTTTGCTCAGCCCCAGCATTTT
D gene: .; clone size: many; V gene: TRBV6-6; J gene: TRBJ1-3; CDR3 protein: CASSGWSRARNTIYF; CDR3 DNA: TGTGCCAGCAGTGGATGGAGCAGGGCTAGAAACACCATATATTTT
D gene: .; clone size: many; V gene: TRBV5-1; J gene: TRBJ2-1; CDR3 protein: CASTPRGDWGNNEQFF; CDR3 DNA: TGCGCCAGCACCCCGCGGGGAGACTGGGGCAACAATGAGCAGTTCTTC
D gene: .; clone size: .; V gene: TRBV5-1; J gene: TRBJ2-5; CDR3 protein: CASSMAGWQETQYF; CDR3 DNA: TGCGCCAGCAGTATGGCGGGGTGGCAAGAGACCCAGTACTTC
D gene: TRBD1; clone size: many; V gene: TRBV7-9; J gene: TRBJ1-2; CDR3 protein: CASSLAFFGRGRDGYTF; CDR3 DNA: TGTGCCAGCAGCTTAGCCTTTTTTGGCAGGGGGCGAGACGGCTACACCTTC
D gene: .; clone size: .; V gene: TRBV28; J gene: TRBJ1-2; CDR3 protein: CASSPPEEGTYGYTF; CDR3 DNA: TGTGCCAGCAGCCCGCCGGAGGAGGGGACCTATGGCTACACCTTC
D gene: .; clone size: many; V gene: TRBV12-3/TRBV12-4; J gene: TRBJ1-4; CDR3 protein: CASSLQEKLFF; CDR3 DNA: TGTGCCAGCAGTTTACAAGAAAAACTGTTTTTT
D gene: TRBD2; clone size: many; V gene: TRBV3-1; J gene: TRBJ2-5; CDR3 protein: CASSLRGGNQETQYF; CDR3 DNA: TGTGCCAGCAGCCTCCGCGGGGGGAATCAAGAGACCCAGTACTTC
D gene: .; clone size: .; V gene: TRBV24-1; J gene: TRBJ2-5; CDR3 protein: CATSDPRGRETQYF; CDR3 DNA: TGTGCCACCAGTGACCCCCGGGGCAGAGAGACCCAGTACTTC
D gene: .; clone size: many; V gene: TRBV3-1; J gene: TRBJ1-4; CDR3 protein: CASSQYNGEKLFF; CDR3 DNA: TGTGCCAGCAGCCAATACAACGGGGAAAAACTGTTTTTT
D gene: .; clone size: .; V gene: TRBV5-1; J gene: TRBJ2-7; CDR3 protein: CASSLGGFLAYEQYF; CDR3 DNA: TGCGCCAGCAGCTTGGGAGGTTTCCTAGCCTACGAGCAGTACTTC
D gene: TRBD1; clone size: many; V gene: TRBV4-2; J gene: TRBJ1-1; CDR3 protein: CASSPGQGKDTEAFF; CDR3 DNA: TGTGCCAGCAGCCCGGGACAGGGTAAGGACACTGAAGCTTTCTTT
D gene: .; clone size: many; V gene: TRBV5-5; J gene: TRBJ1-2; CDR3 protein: CASSLGQDNGYTF; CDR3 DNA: TGTGCCAGCAGCTTGGGACAGGATAATGGCTACACCTTC
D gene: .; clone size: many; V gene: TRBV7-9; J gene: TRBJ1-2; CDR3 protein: CASSLGRLNYGYTF; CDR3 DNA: TGTGCCAGCAGCTTAGGCCGACTTAACTATGGCTACACCTTC
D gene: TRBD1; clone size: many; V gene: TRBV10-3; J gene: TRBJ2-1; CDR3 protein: CAISLTTGTYNEQFF; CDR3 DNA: TGTGCCATCAGTTTGACGACAGGGACCTACAATGAGCAGTTCTTC
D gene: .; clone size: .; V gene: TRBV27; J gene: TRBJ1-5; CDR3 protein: CASSLLSGQPQHF; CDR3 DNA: TGTGCCAGCAGTTTACTCTCCGGTCAGCCCCAGCATTTT
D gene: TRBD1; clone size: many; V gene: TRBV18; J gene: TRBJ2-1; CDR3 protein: CASSPRQGLYEQFF; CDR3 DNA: TGTGCCAGCTCACCCCGACAGGGTTTATATGAGCAGTTCTTC
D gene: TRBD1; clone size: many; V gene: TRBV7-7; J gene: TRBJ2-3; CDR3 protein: CASSTGQGGTDTQYF; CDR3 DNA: TGTGCTAGCAGCACGGGACAGGGTGGCACAGATACGCAGTATTTT
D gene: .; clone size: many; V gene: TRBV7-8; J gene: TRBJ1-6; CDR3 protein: CASSSLPGNSPLHF; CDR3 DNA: TGTGCCAGCAGCTCCTTACCCGGGAATTCACCCCTCCACTTT
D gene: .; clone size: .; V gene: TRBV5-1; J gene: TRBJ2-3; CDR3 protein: CATTRGGADTQYF; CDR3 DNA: TGCGCTACCACACGGGGTGGGGCAGATACGCAGTATTTT
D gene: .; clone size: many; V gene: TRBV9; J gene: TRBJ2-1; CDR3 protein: CASSVTDNEQFF; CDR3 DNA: TGTGCCAGCAGCGTTACAGACAATGAGCAGTTCTTC
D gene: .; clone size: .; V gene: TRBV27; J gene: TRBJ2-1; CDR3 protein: CTSSPDRDGAPSEQFF; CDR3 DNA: TGCACCAGCAGTCCCGACCGGGACGGGGCCCCCAGTGAGCAGTTCTTC
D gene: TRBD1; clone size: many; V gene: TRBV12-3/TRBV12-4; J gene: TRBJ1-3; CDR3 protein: CAATGTDTTRSGNTIYF; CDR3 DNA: TGTGCCGCGACCGGGACAGACACGACCCGCTCTGGAAACACCATATATTTT
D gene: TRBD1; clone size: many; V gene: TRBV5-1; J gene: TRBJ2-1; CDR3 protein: CASSAGQGAYNEQFF; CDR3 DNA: TGCGCCAGCAGCGCAGGACAGGGGGCCTACAATGAGCAGTTCTTC
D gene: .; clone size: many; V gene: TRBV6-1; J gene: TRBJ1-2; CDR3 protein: CASSALRGNGYGYTF; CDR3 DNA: TGTGCCAGCAGTGCTCTCCGGGGGAACGGCTATGGCTACACCTTC
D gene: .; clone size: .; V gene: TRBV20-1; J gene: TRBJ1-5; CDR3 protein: CSARRAGEPQHF; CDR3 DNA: TGCAGTGCTAGGCGGGCTGGGGAGCCCCAGCATTTT
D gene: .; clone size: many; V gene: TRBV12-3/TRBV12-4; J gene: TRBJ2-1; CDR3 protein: CASTFRGAFYNEQFF; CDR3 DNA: TGTGCCAGCACCTTCAGGGGAGCCTTCTACAATGAGCAGTTCTTC
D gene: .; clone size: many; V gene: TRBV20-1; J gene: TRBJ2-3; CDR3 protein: CSASPSESDTQYF; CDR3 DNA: TGCAGTGCTTCCCCTTCAGAGTCAGATACGCAGTATTTT